Described below is a single T cell receptor (beta chain) sequence and its context. This entry is derived from a study of blood T cell repertoires in COVID-19. The wider study: Samples representing acute and convalescent COVID-19 were sourced from the United States, Italy and Spain. The cDNA or gDNA used as material had been derived from T cells, B-cell-depleted T cells, or PBMCs.

Donors of Cohort 3 who recovered were those that had two negative PCRs, clearance, or symptom resolution. Original processing methods: Estimated nucleated cell counts came from reference gene primer amplification. Profiling relied on immunoSEQ multiplex PCR, and the TCRdb table lists in-frame clones only, not all of them. D and trimming were read from the DNA, whereas the V and J calls and clone size are those reported in that table. This table has some 320,000 clones, over 75% appearing once. The CDR3 runs 16 residues. The germline CDR1 and CDR2 sequences are MNHEY and SVGAGI. Deletions cut 0 bases from V and 3 bases from J, with 9 bases between.

The TCR sequence derives from a woman in her 30s who had recovered from COVID-19. The sequenced material came from PBMCs or T cells enriched from blood (not recorded which). V gene TRBV6-5 combines with J gene TRBJ1-6; D remains unclear. CDR3 coding DNA: TGTGCCAGCAGTTACTCGGTGCAGTTCTATAATTCACCCCTCCACTTT. Translating it yields CASSYSVQFYNSPLHF.